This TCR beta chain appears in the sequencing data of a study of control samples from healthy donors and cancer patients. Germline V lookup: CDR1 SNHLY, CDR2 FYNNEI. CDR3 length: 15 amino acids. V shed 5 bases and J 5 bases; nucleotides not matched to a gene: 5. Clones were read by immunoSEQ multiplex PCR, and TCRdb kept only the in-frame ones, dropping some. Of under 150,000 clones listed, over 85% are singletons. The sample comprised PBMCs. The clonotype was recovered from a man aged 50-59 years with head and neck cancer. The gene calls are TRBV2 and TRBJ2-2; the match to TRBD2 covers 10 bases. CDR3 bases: TGTGCCAGCAGTATAGCGGGGGGATGGACCGGGGAGCTGTTTTTT. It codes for CASSIAGGWTGELFF.